This T cell receptor beta chain was observed in a study of cytomegalovirus exposure and HLA in healthy donors. Across the study: Falling in the Caucasian-associated ancestry cluster were roughly 80% of approximately 410 genotyped donors.

This clone was detected a few times. Its specificity is not known. Among the donors, all were healthy bone marrow donors. Unmatched junction bases numbered 4, after V lost 6 bases and J lost 3 bases. This CDR3 is 14 amino acids long. Germline V CDR1 and CDR2: MNHEY, SVGAGI. A multiplex PCR was run with 60 Vbeta primers and 13 Jbeta primers. Data came from immunoSEQ multiplex PCR; TCRdb stores just in-frame clones and leaves some out. The sample contains over 130,000 clones, less than 85% of which appear only once. General study results and limits: An analysis was carried out at a later point. It showed that HLA-associated TCR beta chains were more clonally expanded than equally common non-associated chains. Earlier results showed most TCR beta V segments being productive about 87% or about 30% of the time.

Sequences were obtained from PBMCs. This sequence was found in a man between 45 and 60 years old in good health and CMV-seropositive. The chain carries TRBV6-5 and TRBJ2-2; 7 bases align to TRBD2. The CDR3 reads CASRASGYTGELFF. Written as DNA, the CDR3 is TGTGCCAGCAGGGCTAGCGGATACACCGGGGAGCTGTTTTTT.